The T cell receptor beta chain under discussion was sequenced for a study of blood T cells in healthy people across ages. The use of a sample-barcoded 5' primer and a J-beta primer mix characterized a second PCR of 7 to 11 cycles. One entry per CDR3 protein, called by TCRdb with MiXCR from the 5' RACE reads. The repertoire holds some 880,000 distinct CDR3 sequences, 35% to 40% seen once, with over 10% in the top ten. Trimming shortened V by 2 bases and J by 1 base, and 5 bases separated the two germline ends. CDR3 length: 13 amino acids. From germline, CDR1 is ENHRY and CDR2 SYGVKD. Sequencing was done on a sample of blood. The gene calls are TRBV10-3 and TRBJ1-1; TRBD1 might be the D (5 bases). This receptor was obtained from a man between 18 and 29 years old in good health. CDR3 bases: TGTGCCATCAGTGAGACAGGGAACACTGAAGCTTTCTTT. This encodes CAISETGNTEAFF.